A selection of T cell receptor beta chains follows, all from one sample in a study of blood T cells in healthy people across ages. Each CDR3 protein is one row after TCRdb ran MiXCR on the 5' RACE reads. The data hold about 1.5 million distinct CDR3 sequences, with 35% to 45% observed a single time. Sequenced: blood. These receptors were collected from a woman in her late teens or twenties in good health. Each CDR3 is given with its conserved first and last residue. The order of the fields is D gene, V gene, J gene, clone size, CDR3 protein, CDR3 DNA. The D gene is left open where the match is weak. Clone size appears in some rows only: once, few, many, or a class for an expanded clone.

-,TRBV5-1,TRBJ2-5,few,CASKGNRQETQYF,TGCGCCAGCAAGGGGAACCGGCAAGAGACCCAGTACTTC
-,TRBV5-6,TRBJ2-1,-,CASSIGLIYNEQFF,TGTGCCAGCAGCATCGGACTGATCTACAATGAGCAGTTCTTC
-,TRBV25-1,TRBJ2-1,-,CASSRRGTPPERAYNEQFF,TGTGCCAGCAGTCGCCGGGGGACACCACCCGAGCGGGCCTACAATGAGCAGTTCTTC
-,TRBV4-1,TRBJ2-7,many,CASSHSQYSYEQYF,TGCGCCAGCAGCCATAGTCAGTACTCCTACGAGCAGTACTTC
-,TRBV18,TRBJ2-5,few,CASSPVGLETQYF,TGTGCCAGCTCACCAGTCGGGCTTGAGACCCAGTACTTC
-,TRBV7-9,TRBJ1-4,few,CASSLAVRSPTNKKLFF,TGTGCCAGCAGCTTAGCGGTCCGATCACCAACTAATAAAAAACTGTTTTTT
-,TRBV20-1,TRBJ2-3,-,CSASPGRGPPSTDTQYF,TGCAGTGCTAGCCCGGGGCGGGGGCCTCCTAGCACAGATACGCAGTATTTT
TRBD1,TRBV28,TRBJ2-7,once,CASRSYRGPTSYEQYF,TGTGCCAGCAGATCATACAGGGGGCCGACTTCCTACGAGCAGTACTTC
TRBD1,TRBV28,TRBJ1-2,few,CASSLGVGQGLSNYGYTF,TGTGCCAGCAGTTTGGGGGTGGGACAGGGGCTTTCTAACTATGGCTACACCTTC
-,TRBV4-2,TRBJ2-3,once,CASSQGFTPSTDTQYF,TGTGCCAGCAGCCAAGGTTTCACGCCTAGCACAGATACGCAGTATTTT
TRBD1,TRBV2,TRBJ2-7,-,CASRKDRGAYEQYF,TGTGCCAGCAGGAAGGACAGGGGAGCCTACGAGCAGTACTTC
-,TRBV29-1,TRBJ1-2,-,CSAQTGLIHGYTF,TGCAGCGCCCAGACGGGTCTGATTCATGGCTACACCTTC
-,TRBV6-2/TRBV6-3,TRBJ2-2,-,CASSYYRTSNTGELFF,TGTGCCAGCAGTTACTATAGGACTTCTAACACCGGGGAGCTGTTTTTT
-,TRBV28,TRBJ1-4,-,CASSSPGTKLFF,TGTGCCAGCAGTTCTCCGGGGACAAAACTGTTTTTT
-,TRBV20-1,TRBJ2-4,few,CSAAEKLHDLAKNIQYF,TGCAGTGCGGCAGAAAAGTTACACGATCTAGCCAAAAACATTCAGTACTTC
-,TRBV29-1,TRBJ2-4,-,CSVEDQGMQYF,TGCAGCGTTGAAGATCAGGGCATGCAGTACTTC
-,TRBV15,TRBJ1-6,few,CATSRDLQTSSPLHF,TGTGCCACCAGCAGAGATCTACAGACCTCTTCACCCCTCCACTTT
TRBD2,TRBV9,TRBJ2-2,-,CASSVVLAGGPNTGELFF,TGTGCCAGCAGCGTAGTACTAGCGGGGGGACCGAACACCGGGGAGCTGTTTTTT
TRBD1,TRBV15,TRBJ2-6,-,CATGQGLAGANVLTF,TGTGCCACCGGACAGGGTTTAGCTGGGGCCAACGTCCTGACTTTC
-,TRBV18,TRBJ1-3,-,CASSPSLADTIYF,TGTGCCAGCTCACCATCGTTAGCGGACACCATATATTTT
-,TRBV27,TRBJ2-1,-,CASSLSGWHEQFF,TGTGCCAGCAGTTTATCAGGGTGGCATGAGCAGTTCTTC
-,TRBV6-1,TRBJ1-2,-,CASSDAEGDYGYTF,TGTGCCAGCAGTGACGCGGAGGGTGACTATGGCTACACCTTC
-,TRBV9,TRBJ2-1,-,CASSVGPGYNEQFF,TGTGCCAGCAGCGTGGGCCCGGGGTACAATGAGCAGTTCTTC
-,TRBV12-3/TRBV12-4,TRBJ1-5,-,CASNLDGINQPQHF,TGTGCCAGCAATCTGGACGGGATCAATCAGCCCCAGCATTTT
TRBD1,TRBV20-1,TRBJ1-2,few,CSASRTGGVGYGYTF,TGCAGTGCTAGCCGGACAGGGGGCGTTGGCTATGGCTACACCTTC
-,TRBV27,TRBJ1-2,once,CASSPTGWHGYTF,TGTGCCAGCAGTCCCACAGGGTGGCATGGCTACACCTTC
-,TRBV28,TRBJ2-6,-,CASKSQGSGANVLTF,TGTGCCAGCAAATCGCAGGGCTCTGGGGCCAACGTCCTGACTTTC
TRBD2,TRBV18,TRBJ2-1,few,CASSRISTSGNGNEQFF,TGTGCCAGCTCCCGCATTTCGACTAGCGGGAATGGCAATGAGCAGTTCTTC
TRBD1,TRBV11-2,TRBJ2-1,-,CASSLSPGTDYNEQFF,TGTGCCAGCAGCTTAAGTCCGGGGACAGACTACAATGAGCAGTTCTTC
-,TRBV7-2,TRBJ2-5,few,CASSPNRDGETQYF,TGTGCCAGCAGCCCAAACAGGGATGGAGAGACCCAGTACTTC
-,TRBV20-1,TRBJ1-2,once,CSASLGYGYTF,TGCAGTGCTAGCCTAGGTTATGGCTACACCTTC
-,TRBV10-2,TRBJ2-1,-,CASSETNLDGGGSSYNEQFF,TGCGCCAGCAGTGAGACCAACTTGGACGGAGGGGGGTCCTCCTACAATGAGCAGTTCTTC
-,TRBV28,TRBJ2-7,-,CASRKDSSYEQYF,TGTGCCAGCAGAAAGGACAGCTCCTACGAGCAGTACTTC
TRBD2,TRBV6-4,TRBJ2-1,-,CASSAQAGVYNEQFF,TGTGCCAGCAGTGCCCAAGCGGGGGTTTACAATGAGCAGTTCTTC
TRBD2,TRBV28,TRBJ2-3,-,CASSLFLAGGPSRDTQYF,TGTGCCAGCAGTTTATTCCTAGCGGGAGGGCCTTCTCGAGATACGCAGTATTTT
-,TRBV12-3/TRBV12-4,TRBJ1-1,few,CASSTGPGNTEAFF,TGTGCCAGCAGTACCGGACCGGGAAACACTGAAGCTTTCTTT
-,TRBV12-3/TRBV12-4,TRBJ2-6,-,CASSFLNSGANVLTF,TGTGCCAGCAGTTTCCTGAACTCTGGGGCCAACGTCCTGACTTTC
TRBD2,TRBV6-6,TRBJ2-5,-,CASKLSGTSGDQRYF,TGTGCCAGCAAATTGAGTGGGACTAGCGGGGATCAACGGTACTTC
TRBD2,TRBV6-6,TRBJ2-1,few,CASSYPIAGDYNEQFF,TGTGCCAGCAGTTACCCAATAGCGGGGGACTACAATGAGCAGTTCTTC
-,TRBV20-1,TRBJ2-7,-,CSARAQPYEQYF,TGCAGTGCTAGAGCACAGCCCTACGAGCAGTACTTC
-,TRBV2,TRBJ1-5,-,CASSLTTVEQPQHF,TGTGCCAGCAGCCTTACTACAGTAGAGCAGCCCCAGCATTTT
TRBD2,TRBV29-1,TRBJ2-7,-,CSVEDGTSGASYNEQYF,TGCAGCGTTGAGGATGGTACAAGCGGGGCCTCCTACAATGAGCAGTACTTC
TRBD1,TRBV15,TRBJ2-7,-,CATSGMDRLYEQYF,TGTGCCACCAGCGGGATGGACAGGCTATACGAGCAGTACTTC
-,TRBV5-1,TRBJ1-1,once,CASSLRDARTEAFF,TGCGCCAGCAGCTTGCGGGACGCTCGGACTGAAGCTTTCTTT
TRBD2,TRBV20-1,TRBJ2-7,-,CSARGASGISYEQYF,TGCAGTGCTAGGGGTGCTAGCGGAATCTCCTACGAGCAGTACTTC
-,TRBV15,TRBJ2-5,-,CATSRGRDSEGSAETQYF,TGTGCCACCAGCAGAGGAAGGGATTCTGAGGGGAGTGCAGAGACCCAGTACTTC
-,TRBV28,TRBJ2-7,-,CASSQTLYSYEQYF,TGTGCCAGCAGTCAAACGTTATACTCCTACGAGCAGTACTTC
TRBD1,TRBV2,TRBJ2-2,-,CASRTGAGVGELFF,TGTGCCAGCCGGACAGGGGCTGGGGTCGGGGAGCTGTTTTTT
TRBD1,TRBV20-1,TRBJ2-1,few,CSAIHPGQNYNEQFF,TGCAGTGCTATCCATCCGGGACAGAACTACAATGAGCAGTTCTTC
-,TRBV6-6,TRBJ1-4,once,CASSAAGREKLFF,TGTGCCAGCAGTGCGGCGGGAAGGGAAAAACTGTTTTTT
-,TRBV6-2/TRBV6-3,TRBJ2-1,few,CASSYAADLSYNEQFF,TGTGCCAGCAGTTACGCAGCGGACCTCTCCTACAATGAGCAGTTCTTC
TRBD1,TRBV7-2,TRBJ1-5,few,CASSKGTGGAWQPQHF,TGTGCCAGCAGCAAAGGGACAGGGGGCGCTTGGCAGCCCCAGCATTTT
TRBD1,TRBV19,TRBJ2-3,few,CASSRQGTQYF,TGTGCCAGTAGCCGACAGGGGACGCAGTATTTT
TRBD1,TRBV4-1,TRBJ1-1,-,CASSQPGQGGSGTAFF,TGCGCCAGCAGCCAACCAGGACAGGGCGGGTCTGGCACAGCTTTCTTT
-,TRBV6-2/TRBV6-3,TRBJ1-1,-,CASSYLTEPEAFF,TGTGCCAGCAGTTACCTGACAGAGCCTGAAGCTTTCTTT
-,TRBV7-8,TRBJ2-5,-,CASSFRAPKETQYF,TGTGCCAGCAGCTTCCGGGCTCCAAAAGAGACCCAGTACTTC
-,TRBV29-1,TRBJ1-2,many,CSVVRTDYGYTF,TGCAGCGTAGTACGGACAGACTATGGCTACACCTTC
-,TRBV4-3,TRBJ1-4,-,CASSQGPGGTNEKLFF,TGCGCCAGCAGCCAAGGGCCGGGGGGAACTAATGAAAAACTGTTTTTT